Shown below are 19 T cell receptor beta chains from a single sample sequenced in a study of T cell clones after liver transplantation. Clones were read by immunoSEQ multiplex PCR, and TCRdb kept only the in-frame ones, dropping some. The repertoire holds over 15,000 clones, with over 75% as singletons. The sequencing here drew on CD8+ T cells from blood, taken less than 50 months after liver transplant. The receptors stem from a human patient who received a liver transplant. A subset of T cells may come from the graft donor.

This clone was seen more than once but under ten times. The V and J genes are TRBV5-4 and TRBJ1-6; D unresolved. CDR3 length: 15 residues. With 2 bases removed from V and 3 bases from J, the gap between germline ends came to 9 bases. Germline values: CDR1 SGHNT, CDR2 YYREEE (reference sequence). CDR3 nucleotide sequence: TGTGCCAGCAGCTTAAACAGCGTCTATAATTCACCCCTCCACTTT. This codes for CASSLNSVYNSPLHF.

The rearrangement links TRBV9 to TRBJ2-2; maybe TRBD1 (6 bases). This CDR3 has 14 amino acids. Trimming shortened V by 3 bases and J by 4 bases, and 10 bases separated the two germline ends. Germline V CDR1 and CDR2: SGDLS, YYNGEE. CDR3 nucleotides: TGTGCCAGCAGCGGCCGGGACACCACCGGGGAGCTGTTTTTT. Its protein product is CASSGRDTTGELFF.

This chain connects TRBV6-6 to TRBJ2-7; D might be TRBD1 or TRBD2, each matching 5 bases. Trimming pared 9 bases from V and 4 bases from J, leaving 13 bases between. The CDR3 extends over 12 amino acids. CDR1 and CDR2 from the germline V gene are MNHNY and SVGAGI (reference sequence). This CDR3 is CASGGPLYEQYF. CDR3 bases: TGTGCCAGTGGGGGACCTTTGTACGAGCAGTACTTC.

This rearrangement joins TRBV6-1 to TRBJ1-1; a weak D match, TRBD1 (5 bases). Germline values: CDR1 MNHNS, CDR2 SASEGT. V lost 1 base and J 0 bases, leaving 12 bases between the germline ends. CDR3 length: 16 residues. The CDR3 is CASSEGAGSLNTEAFF. CDR3 in DNA: TGTGCCAGCAGTGAAGGGGCAGGGAGCTTGAACACTGAAGCTTTCTTT.

The V and J genes are TRBV27 and TRBJ2-1, with 7 bases matching TRBD1. There are 16 residues in the CDR3. From germline, CDR1 is MNHEY and CDR2 SMNVEV (reference sequence). The V gene end was trimmed by 3 bases and the J gene end by 5 bases; junction bases not matched to a gene: 10. CDR3 residues: CASSLSQGEYNNEQFF. DNA of the CDR3: TGTGCCAGCAGTTTGAGTCAGGGGGAATACAACAATGAGCAGTTCTTC.

The CDR3 nucleotides read TGCGCCAGCAGCCAACAGGGTTACACTGAAGCTTTCTTT. Encoded protein: CASSQQGYTEAFF. The chain carries TRBV4-3 and TRBJ1-1; tentatively, D is TRBD1 (5 bases). V was clipped by 2 bases and J by 3 bases, with 7 bases between them. Germline values: CDR1 LGHNA, CDR2 YSLEER. This CDR3 comprises 13 residues.

This rearrangement joins TRBV19 to TRBJ2-7, with D possibly TRBD2 on 5 matching bases. Germline V gene sequence: CDR1 LNHDA, CDR2 SQIVND (reference sequence). The CDR3 totals 13 residues. The V gene lost 1 base and the J gene lost 6 bases, with 10 bases spanning the gap. The CDR3 is CASSIGESFEQYF. The CDR3 coding sequence is TGTGCCAGTAGTATAGGGGAGAGCTTCGAGCAGTACTTC.

The CDR3 DNA sequence: TGTGCCAGCACTCCAGGCGCCTATAGCAATCAGCCCCAGCATTTT. This encodes CASTPGAYSNQPQHF. The chain links TRBV6-1 to TRBJ1-5; no reliable D call. This CDR3 has 15 residues. Germline V lookup: CDR1 MNHNS, CDR2 SASEGT. The ends were cut back, 7 bases at V and 0 bases at J, with 13 bases in the middle.

CDR3 DNA sequence: TGTGCCAGCAGCCTGAGTGAAAAACTGTTTTTT. This gives the protein CASSLSEKLFF. V is TRBV6-6 and J is TRBJ1-4; D not certain. This CDR3 region has 11 residues. The V gene's germline CDR1 is MNHNY and CDR2 SVGAGI (reference sequence). Trimming took off 6 bases at V and 7 bases at J, with 6 bases between the two ends.

J is TRBJ2-6 and V is TRBV27; D is perhaps TRBD2 (5 bases). The CDR3 has 16 residues. Trimming left V 3 bases short and J 0 bases short, with 9 bases between. The germline V gene encodes CDR1 MNHEY and CDR2 SMNVEV (reference sequence). Here the CDR3 DNA reads TGTGCCAGCAGTTTTCTTGGGAGCTCTGGGGCCAACGTCCTGACTTTC. The encoded protein is CASSFLGSSGANVLTF.

The genes are TRBV6-6 and TRBJ2-2; 7 nucleotides agree with TRBD1. The CDR3 has 14 residues. Trimming at V came to 7 bases and at J to 7 bases, leaving 9 bases not matched to a gene. Germline CDR1 reads MNHNY; CDR2 reads SVGAGI (reference sequence). The CDR3 region has the DNA TGTGCCAGCAACCTACAGGGGTCGGGCGGGGAGCTGTTTTTT. Encoded protein: CASNLQGSGGELFF.

The sample holds a few counts of this clone. V usage is TRBV2 and J usage is TRBJ2-1; no clear D gene. The CDR3 extends over 15 amino acids. V was pared by 3 bases and J by 7 bases, with 16 bases between. CDR1 is SNHLY and CDR2 is FYNNEI in the germline V gene. The CDR3 spells CASSDGQELANEQFF. CDR3 sequence (DNA): TGTGCCAGCAGTGACGGGCAGGAGCTTGCGAATGAGCAGTTCTTC.

V is TRBV9 and J is TRBJ1-5; TRBD1 matches 9 bases. The CDR3 runs to 16 residues. CDR1 is SGDLS and CDR2 is YYNGEE in the germline V gene. V lost 3 bases, J lost 2 bases, and 6 bases stayed unmatched. The CDR3 sequence: CASSAGDRVGNQPQHF. DNA of the CDR3: TGTGCCAGCAGCGCGGGGGACAGGGTGGGCAATCAGCCCCAGCATTTT.

V is TRBV9 and J is TRBJ1-2; D remains ambiguous. Germline loops: CDR1 SGDLS, CDR2 YYNGEE. The CDR3 is made up of 12 amino acids. The V end was cut by 0 bases, the J end by 5 bases, with 5 bases between. This CDR3 reads CASSVGSYGYTF. The CDR3 DNA reads as TGTGCCAGCAGCGTAGGCAGTTATGGCTACACCTTC.

J is TRBJ1-5 and V is TRBV5-8; possible D gene TRBD1, 6 bases. Trimming left V 1 base short and J 2 bases short, with 10 bases between. The CDR3 is made up of 15 amino acids. Germline V gene data show CDR1 as SGHTS and CDR2 as YDEGEE. DNA for the CDR3: TGTGCCAGCAGCTTGTGGGCAGGGGGCAATCAGCCCCAGCATTTT. Amino acid sequence: CASSLWAGGNQPQHF.

The genes are TRBV6-1 and TRBJ2-7; D is possibly TRBD1 or TRBD2 (5 bases each). The V gene lost 3 bases and the J gene lost 4 bases, with 16 bases spanning the gap. Germline lookup yields CDR1 MNHNS and CDR2 SASEGT. The CDR3 runs to 15 residues. The CDR3 loop is CASSDRHRGRYEQYF. The CDR3 DNA reads TGTGCCAGCAGTGACCGCCATCGGGGCAGGTACGAGCAGTACTTC.

This chain's CDR3 is CATSRGRSYEQYF. DNA of the CDR3: TGTGCCACCAGCAGAGGACGTTCCTACGAGCAGTACTTC. V usage is TRBV15 and J usage is TRBJ2-7; no definite D call. The CDR3 totals 13 residues. V was pared by 1 base and J by 1 base, with 5 bases between. CDR1 is LNHNV and CDR2 is YYDKDF in the germline V gene (reference sequence).

This clone has a count of ten or more. The chain links TRBV5-6 to TRBJ2-2; D is unclear. The CDR3 is 14 amino acids. V was cut by 6 bases and J by 3 bases, with 12 bases left in between. Germline V gene sequence: CDR1 SGHDT, CDR2 YYEEEE. CDR3 coding DNA: TGTGCCAGCACACGCCTCGGATACACCGGGGAGCTGTTTTTT. Its translation: CASTRLGYTGELFF.

The chain employs TRBV4-2 and TRBJ1-3, with D hard to call. Germline lookup yields CDR1 LGHNA and CDR2 YNFKEQ. V was clipped by 0 bases and J by 1 base, with 7 bases between them. The CDR3 is 15 amino acids. This chain's CDR3 is CASSQDRYSGNTIYF. The CDR3 nucleotides are TGTGCCAGCAGCCAAGACCGATATTCTGGAAACACCATATATTTT.